The next 32 T cell receptor beta chains were all read from a single sample in a study of cytomegalovirus exposure and HLA in healthy donors. PCR involved 60 Vbeta and 13 Jbeta primers. Here immunoSEQ multiplex PCR was the method, and the copy in TCRdb shows in-frame clones only, minus some. The data show fewer than 100,000 clones, 75% to 80% seen once. Material: PBMCs. The receptor source for this set is a woman aged 40 to 49 in good health and CMV-seronegative.

The V and J genes are TRBV4-2 and TRBJ2-1; 7 bases match TRBD2. The V gene end was trimmed by 0 bases and the J gene end by 15 bases; junction bases not matched to a gene: 8. Germline CDR1 and CDR2: LGHNA and YNFKEQ. The CDR3 loop spans 13 amino acids. The CDR3 reads CASSQDGSGTRFF. Written as DNA, the CDR3 is TGTGCCAGCAGCCAAGATGGGAGCGGGACCCGGTTCTTC.

Only a few counts were recorded for this clone. The chain links TRBV28 to TRBJ2-7; D possibly corresponds to TRBD2 (6 bases). Germline V gives CDR1 MDHEN, CDR2 SYDVKM. The CDR3 consists of 14 residues. V was cut by 2 bases and J by 0 bases, with 8 bases left in between. CDR3 nucleotide sequence: TGTGCCAGCAGTTTAGGAGGGCGCTCCTACGAGCAGTACTTC. The encoded protein is CASSLGGRSYEQYF.

This chain connects TRBV4-2 to TRBJ1-1; D gene ambiguous. The CDR3 has 15 amino acids. Trimming pared 4 bases from V and 6 bases from J, leaving 18 bases between. The germline CDR1 and CDR2 sequences are LGHNA and YNFKEQ. CDR3 sequence: CASSRTVRQEAEAFF. For the CDR3, the DNA is TGTGCCAGCAGCCGAACCGTCCGGCAGGAGGCTGAAGCTTTCTTT.

This clone was detected only once. The V and J genes are TRBV5-1 and TRBJ2-7; 9 nucleotides match TRBD2. From germline, CDR1 is SGHRS and CDR2 YFSETQ. V shed 8 bases and J 1 base; nucleotides not matched to a gene: 10. The length of the CDR3 is 15 residues. CDR3 protein: CASSLAGAVSYEQYF. The CDR3 DNA reads TGCGCCAGTTCTTTAGCGGGGGCTGTGTCCTACGAGCAGTACTTC.

The gene calls are TRBV2 and TRBJ1-2; D perhaps matches TRBD1 (6 bases). This CDR3 has 12 residues. Germline CDR1 reads SNHLY; CDR2 reads FYNNEI. V lost 7 bases, J lost 6 bases, and 12 bases lay in between. The CDR3 region is CASNPDSHGYTF. In nucleotides, the CDR3 is TGTGCCAGCAACCCGGACAGTCATGGCTACACCTTC.

The chain combines TRBV5-1 with TRBJ2-7; TRBD2 might be the D (5 bases). CDR1 is SGHRS, CDR2 YFSETQ, per germline. This CDR3 comprises 14 residues. The V end lost 0 bases, the J end lost 7 bases, and 14 bases lay between the germline ends. DNA of the CDR3: TGCGCCAGCAGCTTGGGGCGGGCCGGATGGGAGCAGTACTTC. It is translated as CASSLGRAGWEQYF.

The chain recombines TRBV5-1 with TRBJ2-1; D call uncertain. V gave up 7 bases and J gave up 1 base, with 15 bases separating them. This CDR3 has 15 amino acids. The germline V gene has CDR1 SGHRS and CDR2 YFSETQ. In DNA form, the CDR3 reads TGCGCCAGCGATCTGATCGGCGGTTCCTACAATGAGCAGTTCTTC. It translates to CASDLIGGSYNEQFF.

This chain uses TRBV7-2 with TRBJ2-7, with D tentatively TRBD2 (5 bases). V dropped 2 bases and J dropped 2 bases, with 13 bases sitting between them. The CDR3 is 15 residues long. Looked up from germline, CDR1 is SGHTA and CDR2 is FQGNSA. The CDR3 coding sequence is TGTGCCAGCAGCTTACGTGGGGAGAAAGCCTACGAGCAGTACTTC. Its translation: CASSLRGEKAYEQYF. Full variable domain (missing parts from reference TRBV7-2 and TRBJ2-7): GAGVSQSPSNKVTEKGKDVELRCDPISGHTALYWYRQSLGQGLEFLIYFQGNSAPDKSGLPSDRFSAERTGGSVSTLTIQRTQQEDSAVYLCASSLRGEKAYEQYFGPGTRLTVT.

Only one count was recorded for this clone. This sequence joins TRBV4-2 and TRBJ1-2; D is undetermined. Trimming removed 0 bases from V and 4 bases from J, with 9 bases in between. This CDR3 spans 14 amino acids. The germline V gene has CDR1 LGHNA and CDR2 YNFKEQ. DNA of the CDR3: TGTGCCAGCAGCCAAGATGGAGGGTTCTATGGCTACACCTTC. Translating gives CASSQDGGFYGYTF.

The rearrangement uses TRBV10-3 and TRBJ1-1; TRBD1 might be the D (6 bases). The CDR3 loop spans 13 amino acids. Germline CDR1 reads ENHRY; CDR2 reads SYGVKD. V lost 10 bases and J lost 4, with 16 bases in between. The CDR3 loop reads CATRGTTLTEAFF. CDR3 DNA: TGTGCCACAAGAGGGACAACCCTCACTGAAGCTTTCTTT.

The chain recombines TRBV19 with TRBJ2-3; a weak D match, TRBD1 (5 bases). With 5 bases removed from V and 1 base from J, the gap between germline ends came to 10 bases. The CDR3 runs to 14 residues. Germline CDR1 is LNHDA and CDR2 is SQIVND (reference sequence). The CDR3 DNA reads TGTGCCAGTAGTCAACAGGTGGGCACAGATACGCAGTATTTT. Translated, it gives CASSQQVGTDTQYF.

This sequence joins TRBV19 and TRBJ1-1, with no clear D. CDR1 and CDR2 from the germline V gene are LNHDA and SQIVND (reference sequence). The V end was cut by 8 bases, the J end by 6 bases, with 7 bases between. The CDR3 spans 10 residues. The CDR3 spells CASPRAEAFF. CDR3 nucleotides: TGTGCCAGTCCTCGGGCTGAAGCTTTCTTT.

The rearrangement uses TRBV18 and TRBJ2-2; 7 bases are a match to TRBD2. This CDR3 has 16 residues. Germline values: CDR1 KGHSH, CDR2 LQKENI. With 4 bases clipped from V and 1 base from J, the junction kept 6 bases outside the gene matches. The CDR3 DNA is TGTGCCAGCTCACAAGGGACTAACCAGAACACCGGGGAGCTGTTTTTT. Its protein is CASSQGTNQNTGELFF.

This chain connects TRBV10-3 to TRBJ1-1, with D possibly being TRBD1 (5 bases). V lost 6 bases to trimming and J lost 0 bases, with 11 bases between them. The germline gives CDR1 ENHRY, CDR2 SYGVKD. This CDR3 comprises 14 residues. The CDR3 DNA reads TGTGCCATCAGGACAGAACGAATGAACACTGAAGCTTTCTTT. As protein: CAIRTERMNTEAFF.

This chain's CDR3 is CASSLTESSYNSPLHF. The CDR3 DNA follows: TGCGCCAGCAGCTTGACCGAGAGCTCCTATAATTCACCCCTCCACTTT. V is TRBV5-1 and J is TRBJ1-6; D remains ambiguous. Germline V lookup: CDR1 SGHRS, CDR2 YFSETQ. Trimming cost V 1 base and J 0 bases, with 8 bases left between them. The CDR3 has 16 residues.

Ten or more counts support this clone. V and J are TRBV6-4 and TRBJ2-1; TRBD1 is a possible D gene (6 bases). V dropped 3 bases and J dropped 7 bases, with 10 bases sitting between them. The germline CDR1 and CDR2 sequences are MRHNA and SNTAGT. The CDR3 extends over 13 amino acids. CDR3 nucleotides: TGTGCCAGCAGTGAAACAGGGATGAATGAGCAGTTCTTC. The encoded protein is CASSETGMNEQFF.

This chain connects TRBV4-2 to TRBJ1-1; tentative D call: TRBD1 (5 bases). V lost 4 bases to trimming and J lost 0 bases, with 21 bases between them. Germline V CDR1 and CDR2: LGHNA, YNFKEQ. CDR3 length equals 18 residues. The CDR3 protein is CASSPQSGFGAMNTEAFF. The CDR3 DNA reads TGTGCCAGCAGCCCCCAAAGCGGGTTTGGGGCTATGAACACTGAAGCTTTCTTT.

V and J are TRBV7-2 and TRBJ2-6, with a tentative D call TRBD2 (5 bases). CDR1 is SGHTA and CDR2 is FQGNSA in the germline V gene. This CDR3 region has 16 residues. V lost 5 bases, J lost 1 base, and 12 bases lay in between. CDR3 amino acids: CASSPQTGSGANVLTF. CDR3 nucleotides: TGTGCCAGCAGCCCTCAGACGGGGTCTGGGGCCAACGTCCTGACTTTC.

The V gene is TRBV21-1, the J gene TRBJ1-1. TRBV21-1 represents a pseudogene. CDR3 length: 14 amino acids. The CDR3 nucleotides are TGTGCCAGCAGCAAAGACCCGAACTACACTGAAGCTTTCTTT. This translates into CASSKDPNYTEAFF.

A single count supports this clone. The chain employs TRBV7-8 and TRBJ1-2, with D perhaps matching TRBD1 (6 bases). The CDR3 has 15 amino acids. The ends were cut back, 2 bases at V and 4 bases at J, with 14 bases in the middle. The germline V gene encodes CDR1 SGHVS and CDR2 FQNEAQ. The CDR3 spells CASSLPLDRPYGYTF. In DNA, the CDR3 is TGTGCCAGCAGCTTACCCTTAGACAGGCCCTATGGCTACACCTTC.

In this sample, this clone turned up many times. The chain is built from TRBV2 and TRBJ1-6, with D hard to call. Trimming stripped 8 bases from V and 10 bases from J, with 18 bases between. The CDR3 covers 14 residues. From germline, CDR1 is SNHLY and CDR2 FYNNEI. The CDR3 reads CASGEMLVGSPLHF. CDR3 nucleotide sequence: TGTGCCAGCGGGGAGATGCTGGTCGGCTCACCCCTCCACTTT.

This clone has a handful of counts. The chain has TRBV19 and TRBJ2-1; D is perhaps TRBD2 (6 bases). Trimming took off 5 bases at V and 9 bases at J, with 17 bases between the two ends. The CDR3 loop spans 14 amino acids. CDR1 is LNHDA, CDR2 SQIVND, per germline (reference sequence). The CDR3 reads CASSATGTFSEQFF. The CDR3, as DNA: TGTGCCAGTAGTGCAACCGGGACTTTTAGTGAGCAGTTCTTC. Full variable domain (rest looked up from reference TRBV19 and TRBJ2-1): DGGITQSPKYLFRKEGQNVTLSCEQNLNHDAMYWYRQDPGQGLRLIYYSQIVNDFQKGDIAEGYSVSREKKESFPLTVTSAQKNPTAFYLCASSATGTFSEQFFGPGTRLTVL.

This clone was counted a few times. This sequence joins TRBV2 and TRBJ2-7; D is ambiguous. The CDR3 totals 13 residues. The V and J ends lost 5 bases and 6 bases respectively, with 14 bases between them. Per the germline V gene, CDR1 is SNHLY and CDR2 is FYNNEI. The CDR3 coding sequence is TGTGCCAGCAGTTCCGAAGCCCCAGGCGAGCAGTACTTC. Amino acids: CASSSEAPGEQYF.

The chain joins TRBV4-1 to TRBJ2-5, with TRBD2 identical over 10 bases. With V trimmed by 0 bases and J by 1 base, 5 bases remained unmatched. The CDR3 is made up of 17 amino acids. The germline gives CDR1 MGHRA, CDR2 YSYEKL. CDR3 coding DNA: TGCGCCAGCAGCCAAGAACCCCCTAGCGGGGGCCAAGAGACCCAGTACTTC. Translation gives CASSQEPPSGGQETQYF.

This clone was observed a few times. The V call is TRBV7-9, the J call TRBJ2-1, with 8 bases that match TRBD1. Germline V gives CDR1 SEHNR, CDR2 FQNEAQ (reference sequence). The CDR3 extends over 17 amino acids. After removal of 2 bases from V and 4 bases from J, the junction contained 10 bases not matched to a gene. CDR3 DNA sequence: TGTGCCAGCAGCTTAAGGAAACTGGGACAGGCTTACAATGAGCAGTTCTTC. Protein product: CASSLRKLGQAYNEQFF.

V usage is TRBV10-3 and J usage is TRBJ1-6; D is possibly TRBD1 (6 bases). Looked up from germline, CDR1 is ENHRY and CDR2 is SYGVKD. V was pared by 4 bases and J by 8 bases, with 15 bases between. The CDR3 is 15 residues long. CDR3 in amino acids: CAISGAGDNDSPLHF. In nucleotides, the CDR3 is TGTGCCATCAGTGGGGCAGGGGACAATGATTCACCCCTCCACTTT.

The chain joins TRBV7-9 to TRBJ2-5; D gene unclear. The CDR3 contains 12 residues. Trimming cost V 3 bases and J 8 bases, with 10 bases left between them. The V gene's germline CDR1 is SEHNR and CDR2 FQNEAQ (reference sequence). CDR3 coding DNA: TGTGCCAGCAGCTTGGCCCGTACCACCCAGTACTTC. The encoded protein is CASSLARTTQYF.

V usage is TRBV7-2 and J usage is TRBJ2-3, with D perhaps matching TRBD1 (6 bases). Trimming took off 4 bases at V and 3 bases at J, with 14 bases between the two ends. Germline CDR1 is SGHTA and CDR2 is FQGNSA. CDR3 length equals 15 residues. The CDR3, as DNA: TGTGCCAGCAGCTATGACAGGTCAGAGACAGATACGCAGTATTTT. It encodes CASSYDRSETDTQYF.

This clone was counted only a few times. This chain joins TRBV5-1 and TRBJ1-6, with 9 bases that match TRBD1. CDR1 and CDR2 from the germline V gene are SGHRS and YFSETQ. Trimming took 7 bases from V and 10 from J; bases not matched to a gene: 9. The length of the CDR3 is 14 residues. CDR3 sequence: CASGPGQGLSPLHF. DNA of the CDR3: TGCGCCAGCGGACCGGGACAGGGTCTCTCACCCCTCCACTTT. Full variable domain (outside the CDR3, taken from reference TRBV5-1 and TRBJ1-6): KAGVTQTPRYLIKTRGQQVTLSCSPISGHRSVSWYQQTPGQGLQFLFEYFSETQRNKGNFPGRFSGRQFSNSRSEMNVSTLELGDSALYLCASGPGQGLSPLHFGNGTRLTVT.

The chain combines TRBV29-1 with TRBJ2-1; 7 nucleotides agree with TRBD1. This CDR3 spans 12 amino acids. Looked up from germline, CDR1 is SQVTM and CDR2 is ANQGSEA. V was pared by 6 bases and J by 7 bases, with 6 bases of the junction left unmatched. The CDR3 reads CSVRTGINEQFF. The DNA for the CDR3 is TGCAGCGTCCGGACAGGAATAAATGAGCAGTTCTTC.

The rearrangement uses TRBV5-4 and TRBJ1-5; 9 positions agree with TRBD1. The CDR3 runs 14 residues. Trimming took 3 bases from V and 4 from J; bases not matched to a gene: 2. The germline CDR1 and CDR2 sequences are SGHNT and YYREEE (reference sequence). This chain's CDR3 is CASSSGTGNQPQHF. CDR3 DNA sequence: TGTGCCAGCAGCTCCGGGACAGGGAATCAGCCCCAGCATTTT.

This chain uses TRBV29-1 with TRBJ2-7, with a tentative D call TRBD1 (5 bases). Germline CDR1 and CDR2: SQVTM and ANQGSEA. CDR3 length: 14 amino acids. The ends were cut back, 3 bases at V and 2 bases at J, with 14 bases in the middle. The CDR3 sequence is CSVEADLGPYEQYF. Written as DNA, the CDR3 is TGCAGCGTTGAGGCGGATCTGGGGCCCTACGAGCAGTACTTC.